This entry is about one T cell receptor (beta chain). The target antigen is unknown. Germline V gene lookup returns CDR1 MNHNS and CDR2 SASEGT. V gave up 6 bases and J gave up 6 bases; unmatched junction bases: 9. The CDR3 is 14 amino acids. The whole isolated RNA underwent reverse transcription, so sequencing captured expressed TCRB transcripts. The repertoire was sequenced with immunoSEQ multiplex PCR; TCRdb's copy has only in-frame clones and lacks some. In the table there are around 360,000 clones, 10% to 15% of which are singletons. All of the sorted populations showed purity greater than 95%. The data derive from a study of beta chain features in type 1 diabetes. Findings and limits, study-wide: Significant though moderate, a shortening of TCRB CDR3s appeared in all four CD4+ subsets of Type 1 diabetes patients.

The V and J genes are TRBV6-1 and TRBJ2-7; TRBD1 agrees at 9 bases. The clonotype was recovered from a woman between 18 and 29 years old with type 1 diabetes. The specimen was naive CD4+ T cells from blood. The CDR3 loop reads CASSTGTGLGEQYF. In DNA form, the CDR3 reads TGTGCCAGCAGCACCGGGACAGGGCTCGGCGAGCAGTACTTC.